The clone carrying this T cell receptor beta chain was recorded many times. Ophthalmopathy in the donors was of moderate-to-severe activity, with CAS ≥3, NOSPECS ≥4 and duration under 3 months. Other autoimmune disease, uncontrolled infection, pregnancy and lactation led to exclusion. RNA transcripts served as template for amplifying TCR beta CDR3 sequences. The library came from an HTBI-primed first-round RT-PCR and a second-round multiplex PCR. TCRdb fed the multiplex PCR reads into MiXCR, producing one record per CDR3 protein. Among about 200,000 distinct CDR3 sequences listed, 25% to 30% were seen once. Trimming cost V 4 bases and J 4 bases; bases outside gene matches: 5. The CDR3 contains 15 residues. Germline lookup yields CDR1 KGHDR and CDR2 SFDVKD. These data are taken from a study of Graves' ophthalmopathy and Graves' hyperthyroidism.

This TCR was recovered from a man aged 50 to 60 with Graves' ophthalmopathy. The J gene is TRBJ1-5, the V gene TRBV24-1, with 8 bases identical to TRBD1. Material: peripheral blood. The CDR3 spells CATSEGQGANQPQHF. The DNA of the CDR3 is TGTGCCACCAGTGAGGGTCAGGGGGCAAATCAGCCCCAGCATTTT.